The 25 T cell receptor beta chains in this list originate from one sample, sequenced in a study of spatial heterogeneity in lung cancer. MiXCR, run by TCRdb on the 5' RACE reads, gives a single entry per CDR3 protein. The data contain just under 45,000 distinct CDR3 sequences, around 21% of them singletons. Described time point: blood at routine non-recurrence follow-up after resection. The starting material was PBMCs, obtained at follow-up. All receptors derive from a female donor with early-stage non-small cell lung cancer.

This clonotype was picked up a small number of times. This CDR3 reads CASSFLPHLGSSYNEQFF. DNA of the CDR3: TGTGCCAGCAGTTTTCTTCCTCACCTAGGGAGCTCCTACAATGAGCAGTTCTTC. J is TRBJ2-1 and V is TRBV27; D is possibly TRBD2 (5 bases). The CDR3 is made up of 18 amino acids. Trimming cost V 3 bases and J 0 bases, with 18 bases left between them. Germline-derived CDR1 and CDR2 are MNHEY and SMNVEV (reference sequence).

The chain uses TRBV13 and TRBJ2-2; D is possibly TRBD1 (6 bases). This CDR3 has 13 residues. V gave up 6 bases and J gave up 6 bases, with 11 bases separating them. Germline CDR1 PRHDT, CDR2 FYEKMQ (reference sequence). As DNA, the CDR3 is TGTGCCAGCAGGAAGCAGGGGCCCGGGGAGCTGTTTTTT. Protein sequence: CASRKQGPGELFF.

This clonotype was observed a few times. The V gene is TRBV10-3, the J gene TRBJ1-1; 7 bases match TRBD1. CDR1 and CDR2 from the germline V gene are ENHRY and SYGVKD. The CDR3 covers 13 residues. V was pared by 6 bases and J by 6 bases, with 7 bases of the junction left unmatched. DNA for the CDR3: TGTGCCATCAGCAATGACAGGGCCTCTGAAGCTTTCTTT. This gives the protein CAISNDRASEAFF.

The table lists this clonotype with a few counts. CDR3 nucleotide sequence: TGTGCCAGCAGTTTAGGTGTTTTTGGACAGCCCCAGCATTTT. This codes for CASSLGVFGQPQHF. V usage is TRBV12-3 or TRBV12-4 and J usage is TRBJ1-5; unclear D gene. There are 14 residues in the CDR3. V lost 1 base, J lost 7 bases, and 11 bases lay in between.

This clonotype was observed a few times. V gene TRBV5-1 combines with J gene TRBJ2-1, with 11 bases that match TRBD2. Germline CDR1 SGHRS, CDR2 YFSETQ. CDR3 length: 15 amino acids. V lost 7 bases to trimming and J lost 7 bases; unmatched junction nucleotides: 10. The CDR3 spells CASATLAGGLNEQFF. The CDR3, as DNA: TGCGCCAGCGCGACCTTAGCGGGAGGGCTTAATGAGCAGTTCTTC.

V gene TRBV2 combines with J gene TRBJ1-1, with D hard to call. Germline V CDR1 and CDR2: SNHLY, FYNNEI. With 9 bases removed from V and 0 bases from J, the gap between germline ends came to 11 bases. The CDR3 is made up of 13 amino acids. Written as DNA, the CDR3 is TGTGCCAGTGTCGGAGACTTGAACACTGAAGCTTTCTTT. Translated: CASVGDLNTEAFF.

The genes are TRBV29-1 and TRBJ2-1, with D possibly being TRBD1 (6 bases). The CDR3 runs to 15 residues. Trimming took off 4 bases at V and 2 bases at J, with 15 bases between the two ends. Per germline, CDR1 SQVTM and CDR2 ANQGSEA. The CDR3 here is CSVAKYREPYNEQFF. The CDR3 DNA reads TGCAGCGTTGCTAAATACAGGGAGCCCTACAATGAGCAGTTCTTC.

In its sample, this clonotype was seen many times. The chain employs TRBV29-1 and TRBJ1-1, with D maybe TRBD1 (6 bases). CDR3 length: 14 amino acids. Germline V gene lookup returns CDR1 SQVTM and CDR2 ANQGSEA. V lost 5 bases and J lost 5, with 18 bases in between. The CDR3 loop reads CSVNPGHSGTEAFF. CDR3 nucleotide sequence: TGCAGCGTTAATCCGGGACACTCGGGGACTGAAGCTTTCTTT.

This chain joins TRBV5-8 and TRBJ2-2; D unresolved. V dropped 6 bases and J dropped 6 bases, with 15 bases sitting between them. Germline CDR1 is SGHTS and CDR2 is YDEGEE. This CDR3 has 14 amino acids. The CDR3 protein is CASTFLTPPGELFF. The CDR3 DNA follows: TGTGCCAGCACCTTTTTGACTCCCCCCGGGGAGCTGTTTTTT.

The V and J genes are TRBV5-4 and TRBJ2-2, with TRBD2 matching 11 bases. The germline CDR1 and CDR2 sequences are SGHNT and YYREEE (reference sequence). The V gene end was trimmed by 4 bases and the J gene end by 4 bases; junction bases not matched to a gene: 6. This CDR3 comprises 16 residues. The CDR3 region is CASSEPGTSGTGELFF. The CDR3 nucleotides are TGTGCCAGCAGCGAGCCCGGGACTAGCGGCACCGGGGAGCTGTTTTTT.

This clonotype has just a few counts. The chain is built from TRBV2 and TRBJ1-6; D is ambiguous. CDR3 size: 13 residues. The germline gives CDR1 SNHLY, CDR2 FYNNEI. The germline V and J ends were trimmed by 6 bases and 9 bases, with 12 bases remaining between them. CDR3 sequence: CASRTPFRSPLHF. As DNA, the CDR3 is TGTGCCAGCAGGACCCCTTTTCGTTCACCCCTCCACTTT. Variable domain in full (rest from reference TRBV2 and TRBJ1-6): EPEVTQTPSHQVTQMGQEVILRCVPISNHLYFYWYRQILGQKVEFLVSFYNNEISEKSEIFDDQFSVERPDGSNFTLKIRSTKLEDSAMYFCASRTPFRSPLHFGNGTRLTVT.

This sequence joins TRBV5-1 and TRBJ2-7; no clear D. Trimming cost V 0 bases and J 6 bases, with 10 bases left between them. The CDR3 extends over 13 amino acids. Germline CDR1 and CDR2: SGHRS and YFSETQ. The chain's CDR3 is CASSLEVFGEQYF. The CDR3 DNA sequence: TGCGCCAGCAGCTTGGAGGTCTTCGGCGAGCAGTACTTC.

The V and J genes are TRBV19 and TRBJ1-5; possible D gene TRBD1, 6 bases. CDR3 length: 13 amino acids. Looked up from germline, CDR1 is LNHDA and CDR2 is SQIVND (reference sequence). Trimming took 6 bases from V and 5 from J, leaving 11 bases between them. CDR3 in amino acids: CASRKNRDQPQHF. In DNA, the CDR3 is TGTGCCAGTAGAAAAAACAGGGATCAGCCCCAGCATTTT. Full variable domain (remainder filled in from reference TRBV19 and TRBJ1-5): DGGITQSPKYLFRKEGQNVTLSCEQNLNHDAMYWYRQDPGQGLRLIYYSQIVNDFQKGDIAEGYSVSREKKESFPLTVTSAQKNPTAFYLCASRKNRDQPQHFGDGTRLSIL.

By proportion, this clonotype is medium-sized. The chain employs TRBV7-6 and TRBJ2-1; the D gene is possibly TRBD2 (6 bases). Trimming left V 6 bases short and J 7 bases short, with 16 bases between. This CDR3 comprises 14 residues. Germline CDR1 SGHVS, CDR2 FNYEAQ. CDR3 loop: CASSRGAGSNEQFF. The CDR3 DNA reads as TGTGCCAGCAGTCGCGGCGCGGGGTCGAATGAGCAGTTCTTC.

In this sample, this clonotype turned up many times. The chain carries TRBV5-1 and TRBJ2-1; D remains ambiguous. Trimming shortened V by 5 bases and J by 11 bases, and 11 bases separated the two germline ends. The length of the CDR3 is 11 residues. Germline V gene data show CDR1 as SGHRS and CDR2 as YFSETQ. CDR3 loop: CASSEAVKQFF. The CDR3 region has the DNA TGCGCCAGCAGTGAGGCGGTGAAGCAGTTCTTC.

The V call is TRBV20-1, the J call TRBJ2-3; D is ambiguous. Trimming pared 7 bases from V and 0 bases from J, leaving 14 bases between. The germline CDR1 and CDR2 sequences are DFQATT and SNEGSKA (reference sequence). The CDR3 has 14 amino acids. CDR3 in DNA: TGCAGTGTCCCCTTCGCCCTCAGCACAGATACGCAGTATTTT. Its protein product is CSVPFALSTDTQYF.

As regards this clonotype: A much larger clone differs by one base, so this may be a read error. The CDR3 region is CSARFRDFSYKQYF. CDR3 bases: TGCAGTGCTAGATTCCGGGACTTCTCCTACAAGCAGTACTTC. The rearrangement links TRBV20-1 to TRBJ2-7, with a tentative D call TRBD2 (6 bases). CDR1 is DFQATT, CDR2 SNEGSKA, per germline (reference sequence). There are 14 residues in the CDR3.

CDR3 DNA sequence: TGCGCCAGCAGTGAGCCCCTCTCTTGGTGGGAGACGTTCTTC. It specifies CASSEPLSWWETFF. V and J are TRBV10-1 and TRBJ2-1, with TRBD2 as a possible D gene (5 bases). The germline gives CDR1 WNHNN, CDR2 SYGVQD (reference sequence). The CDR3 is 14 residues long. V was pared by 2 bases and J by 15 bases, with 20 bases between.

This clonotype was counted a few times. J is TRBJ2-2 and V is TRBV11-2; weak D call: TRBD2 (5 bases). The CDR3 is 14 residues long. The V gene lost 1 base and the J gene lost 8 bases, with 11 bases spanning the gap. Germline values: CDR1 SGHAT, CDR2 FQNNGV. CDR3 sequence (DNA): TGTGCCAGCAGCTTAGTCGTCGGGGAAGGGGAGCTGTTTTTT. Translated, it gives CASSLVVGEGELFF.

In regard to this clonotype: This may arise from a read error, as a much more abundant clone is one base away. This chain connects TRBV5-1 to TRBJ1-1; 9 bases line up with TRBD1. Germline CDR1 SGHRS, CDR2 YFSETQ. V lost 4 bases and J lost 11; bases outside the gene matches: 12. The CDR3 contains 14 residues. Here the CDR3 DNA reads TGCGCCAGCAGCCACGGACAGGGGAGAGGGGTGGCTTTCTTT. It specifies CASSHGQGRGVAFF.

CDR3 DNA sequence: TGCAGTGCTGACCCTACCCCCCGGCGGAGATACAATGAGCAGTTCTTC. Protein: CSADPTPRRRYNEQFF. This chain joins TRBV20-1 and TRBJ2-1; D unclear. The CDR3 is made up of 16 amino acids. Germline V gene sequence: CDR1 DFQATT, CDR2 SNEGSKA (reference sequence). The V end lost 5 bases, the J end lost 4 bases, and 21 bases lay between the germline ends.

This clonotype has a handful of counts. The chain employs TRBV6-6 and TRBJ2-7; D may correspond to TRBD1 or TRBD2 (5 bases each). The germline V and J ends were trimmed by 5 bases and 3 bases, with 14 bases remaining between them. This CDR3 contains 14 residues. Germline CDR1 reads MNHNY; CDR2 reads SVGAGI (reference sequence). The CDR3 region is CASSRDVGYYEQYF. The CDR3 bases are TGTGCCAGCAGTAGGGACGTCGGGTACTACGAGCAGTACTTC.

The chain employs TRBV19 and TRBJ1-6; D gene ambiguous. V dropped 9 bases and J dropped 6 bases, with 18 bases sitting between them. The CDR3 sequence is 15 residues long. Germline V lookup: CDR1 LNHDA, CDR2 SQIVND (reference sequence). Written as DNA, the CDR3 is TGTGCCAGCTCCAAATGGGCAGACGGTAATTCACCCCTCCACTTT. This sequence encodes CASSKWADGNSPLHF.

The sample holds a few counts of this clonotype. The V gene is TRBV7-2, the J gene TRBJ2-1, with TRBD2 identical over 7 bases. J gave up 1 base and V 5 bases, and 5 bases lay outside the gene matches. The CDR3 runs to 15 residues. Germline loops: CDR1 SGHTA, CDR2 FQGNSA. CDR3 loop: CASSPEAGSYNEQFF. The DNA for the CDR3 is TGTGCCAGCAGCCCCGAAGCGGGGTCCTACAATGAGCAGTTCTTC.

This clonotype has at least ten counts. This chain links TRBV5-1 with TRBJ1-2; possibly TRBD1 for D (6 bases). V shed 4 bases and J shed 2 bases, with 12 bases lying between them. The CDR3 extends over 14 amino acids. CDR1 SGHRS and CDR2 YFSETQ come from the germline V gene. Here the CDR3 DNA reads TGCGCCAGCAGCCCCCAGGGGAACAACTATGGCTACACCTTC. Protein sequence: CASSPQGNNYGYTF.